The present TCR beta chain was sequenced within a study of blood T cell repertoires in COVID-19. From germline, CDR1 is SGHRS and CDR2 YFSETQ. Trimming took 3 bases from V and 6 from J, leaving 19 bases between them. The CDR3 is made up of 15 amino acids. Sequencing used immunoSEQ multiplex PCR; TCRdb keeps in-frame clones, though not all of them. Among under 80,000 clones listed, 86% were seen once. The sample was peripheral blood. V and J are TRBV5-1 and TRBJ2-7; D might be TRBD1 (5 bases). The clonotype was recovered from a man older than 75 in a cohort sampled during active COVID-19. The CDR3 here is CASSWGRALGPEQYF. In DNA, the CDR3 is TGCGCCAGCAGCTGGGGCCGGGCCTTAGGCCCCGAGCAGTACTTC.